This T cell receptor beta chain was captured by sequencing in a study of regulatory T cells in long-lasting Graves disease. Combining iRepertoire HTBI primers with Arm-PCR of CDR3 regions, the authors built TCR beta libraries. TCRdb called the multiplex PCR reads again in MiXCR, with one record for every CDR3 protein. This table has 360,000 or so distinct CDR3 sequences, about an eighth appearing once. Germline assignment: CDR1 MGHDK and CDR2 SYGVNS. This CDR3 has 16 amino acids. V gave up 1 base and J gave up 5 bases; unmatched junction bases: 8. The time point was: newly diagnosed GD, antithyroid drugs for less than 3 months. PBMC-derived RNA was used for the TCR library. This clonotype was seen a few times. The same data also went into a second study, on T cells in Graves' hyperthyroidism and ophthalmopathy.

This sequence was found in a woman younger than 35 with Graves disease. The chain uses TRBV25-1 and TRBJ2-3, with 8 nucleotides matching TRBD2. The source material was peripheral blood mononuclear cells (PBMCs), sampled at new diagnosis, from a patient treated with antithyroid drugs. For the CDR3, the DNA is TGTGCCAGCAGTGAATCGGGAGGGCCTTTGGGAGATACGCAGTATTTT. It codes for CASSESGGPLGDTQYF.